These T cell receptor beta chains were read from a single sample in a study of shared clonotypes between healthy human individuals. The method was immunoSEQ multiplex PCR; TCRdb's version includes in-frame clones alone and lacks a portion of them. The data hold 2 million to 2.5 million clones, with roughly 95% observed a single time. The specimen sequenced was naive CD4+ T cells sorted from blood. The source of these receptors is a man between 18 and 35 years old in good health. Both conserved end residues are part of each CDR3. Each record gives: D gene, clone size, V gene, J gene, CDR3 DNA, CDR3 protein. A D gene is named only where the DNA matches it firmly. Size is omitted from some rows. Given values are once, few, many or a class for expanded clones.

TRBD1	once	TRBV6-1	TRBJ1-2	TGTGCCAGCAGTGGGACGACAGGGGCGAAGGGTGGCTACACCTTC	CASSGTTGAKGGYTF
TRBD2	-	TRBV5-4	TRBJ2-5	TGTGCCAGCAGCTTGGCTCAAGCGGGACAAGAGACCCAGTACTTC	CASSLAQAGQETQYF
TRBD2	-	TRBV18	TRBJ2-3	TGTGCCAGCTCACCTACTAGCGGGAGGACAGATACGCAGTATTTT	CASSPTSGRTDTQYF
-	-	TRBV5-6	TRBJ1-1	TGTGCCAGCAGCAAATCGCCTGTTAATGAAGCTTTCTTT	CASSKSPVNEAFF
-	-	TRBV11-2	TRBJ1-1	TGTGCCAGCAGCTTAGATGTCTGGGAAGCTTTCTTT	CASSLDVWEAFF
TRBD2	once	TRBV7-3	TRBJ2-1	TGTGCCAGCAGCTTGGGACTAGCGGGGGTCCAAAGGGATGAGCAGTTCTTC	CASSLGLAGVQRDEQFF
-	-	TRBV10-3	TRBJ1-1	TGTGCCATCAGTCTCGGGACTGAAGCTTTCTTT	CAISLGTEAFF
TRBD1	-	TRBV27	TRBJ2-3	TGTGCCAGCAGGGACAGGTCTAGCACAGATACGCAGTATTTT	CASRDRSSTDTQYF
-	-	TRBV5-1	TRBJ1-6	TGCGCCAGCAGCTCTCAGGCCAACTATTCACCCCTCCACTTT	CASSSQANYSPLHF
-	-	TRBV28	TRBJ2-3	TGTGCCAGCAGGGGGGCCGGGACAGATACGCAGTATTTT	CASRGAGTDTQYF
TRBD1	once	TRBV4-1	TRBJ1-6	TGCGCCAGCAGCCAACCGGGACAGAGGGTGGTACCCCTCCACTTT	CASSQPGQRVVPLHF
-	-	TRBV29-1	TRBJ2-7	TGCAGCGCTGGAGGGGCAGGGCAATCCGAGCAGTACTTC	CSAGGAGQSEQYF
TRBD2	-	TRBV4-1	TRBJ2-1	TGCGCCAGCAGAACCCCCGGGACTAGCGGAAGAAACAATGAGCAGTTCTTC	CASRTPGTSGRNNEQFF
TRBD2	-	TRBV7-2	TRBJ2-1	TGTGCCAGCAGCCAAGAGCGGGACCTCTCCTACAATGAGCAGTTCTTC	CASSQERDLSYNEQFF
TRBD2	-	TRBV9	TRBJ2-1	TGTGCCAGCAGCGAGTGGGTAGCGGGAAGATCCTACAATGAGCAGTTCTTC	CASSEWVAGRSYNEQFF
-	once	TRBV28	TRBJ2-4	TGTGCCAGCAGTTTTTCGGGGCTATCCAAAAACATTCAGTACTTC	CASSFSGLSKNIQYF